The T cell receptor beta chain under discussion was sequenced for a study of radiation and T cells in renal cell carcinoma. The treatment: 15 Gy SBRT to primary tumor, nephrectomy 4 weeks later. Nephrectomy followed 15 Gy stereotactic body radiation by 4 weeks. Study-wide points: Irradiated tumors held more dominant CDR3 motifs than control tumors. From baseline, blood top tumor clonotypes peaked at 2 weeks post-radiation.

For this clone: What it binds is unknown.

Trimming pared 1 base from V and 2 bases from J, leaving 5 bases between. The germline V gene has CDR1 SGHKS and CDR2 YYEKEE (reference sequence). CDR3 length: 13 residues. The protocol was immunoSEQ multiplex PCR, while the TCRdb copy is restricted to in-frame clones and leaves out a portion. Of 16,000 or so clones listed, approximately 51% are singletons. This sample comprised tumor tissue, obtained from a patient whose treatment included radiotherapy and nephrectomy. The chain uses TRBV5-5 and TRBJ2-3; no clear D. This TCR came from an older woman with renal cell carcinoma. CDR3 protein: CASSLRPTDTQYF. In nucleotides, the CDR3 is TGTGCCAGCAGCTTGCGTCCCACAGATACGCAGTATTTT.